The present entry profiles one T cell receptor (beta chain) with its context. Its antigen is not identified. This sample was included in a study of T-cell memory formation after mild COVID-19. TCRdb redid the calling of the 5' RACE reads with MiXCR, one entry per CDR3 protein. The sample yields hundreds of thousands of distinct CDR3 sequences, roughly 18% seen once. Study-wide points: Pre-infection memory showed some responding clones, and this suggested that cross-reactive memory joined. Contracting clones, day 15 to 85, had balanced CD4/CD8, and later expanders favored CD4+.

Germline V lookup: CDR1 SGHRS, CDR2 YFSETQ. Trimming took 4 bases from V and 13 from J, leaving 18 bases between them. This CDR3 has 14 residues. The TCR was taken from an adult woman who had mild COVID-19 (a few samples of this study predate the infection). Cell type and time point are not known. Sequenced sample: PBMCs or a T cell subset sorted from them (not recorded which). J is TRBJ1-6 and V is TRBV5-1; D remains unclear. The CDR3 nucleotides are TGCGCCAGCAGCGAGGACGTGTCAGCCGGCCCCCTCCACTTT. This sequence encodes CASSEDVSAGPLHF.